This T cell receptor beta chain derives from a study of blood T cell repertoires in COVID-19. Across the study: Some COVID-19 samples were acute and others convalescent; all came from the United States, Italy and Spain. From T cells, B-cell-depleted T cells, or PBMCs came the material, which was cDNA or gDNA.

This clone came up once. Germline V CDR1 and CDR2: KGHSH, LQKENI. This CDR3 region has 14 residues. V shed 2 bases, J shed 5 bases, and the junction held 3 bases outside the gene matches. How the authors handled the data: Amplification with reference gene primers provided the estimates of nucleated cell counts. Profiling relied on immunoSEQ multiplex PCR, and the TCRdb table lists in-frame clones only, not all of them. V, J and clone size are taken as reported in that table, and D and trimming were inferred from the DNA itself. The sample lists some 240,000 clones, 89% occurring once. Sequences were obtained from peripheral blood. V usage is TRBV18 and J usage is TRBJ1-5; 7 bases agree with TRBD1. The clonotype comes from a woman in her forties who had recovered from COVID-19. CDR3 in amino acids: CASSPSRGDQPQHF. The CDR3 nucleotides read TGTGCCAGCTCACCAAGCAGGGGGGATCAGCCCCAGCATTTT.